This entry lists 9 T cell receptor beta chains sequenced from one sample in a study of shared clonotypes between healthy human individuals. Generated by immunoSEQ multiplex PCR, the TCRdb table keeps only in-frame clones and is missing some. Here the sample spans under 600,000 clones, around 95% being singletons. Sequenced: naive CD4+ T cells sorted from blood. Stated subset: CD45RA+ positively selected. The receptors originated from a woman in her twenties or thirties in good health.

CDR3 amino acids: CASSPGTGRLGYNEQFF. The CDR3 nucleotides read TGTGCCAGCAGCCCCGGTACGGGACGGCTGGGGTACAATGAGCAGTTCTTC. The chain carries TRBV9 and TRBJ2-1; D may correspond to TRBD1 or TRBD2 (5 bases each). There are 17 residues in the CDR3. Trimming cost V 4 bases and J 4 bases, with 21 bases left between them. Germline V lookup: CDR1 SGDLS, CDR2 YYNGEE.

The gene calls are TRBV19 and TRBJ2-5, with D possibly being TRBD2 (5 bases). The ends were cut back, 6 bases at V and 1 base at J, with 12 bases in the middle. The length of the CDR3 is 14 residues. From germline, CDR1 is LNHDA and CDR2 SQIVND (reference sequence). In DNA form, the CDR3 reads TGTGCCAGTAGAAGGGCCGGGGTCCAAGAGACCCAGTACTTC. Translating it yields CASRRAGVQETQYF.

The CDR3 bases are TGTGCCAGCCGCCCGGCGGCGAACACCGGGGAGCTGTTTTTT. Translating gives CASRPAANTGELFF. This sequence joins TRBV7-8 and TRBJ2-2, with D hard to call. Deletions cut 8 bases from V and 0 bases from J, with 10 bases between. The V gene's germline CDR1 is SGHVS and CDR2 FQNEAQ. The length of the CDR3 is 14 residues.

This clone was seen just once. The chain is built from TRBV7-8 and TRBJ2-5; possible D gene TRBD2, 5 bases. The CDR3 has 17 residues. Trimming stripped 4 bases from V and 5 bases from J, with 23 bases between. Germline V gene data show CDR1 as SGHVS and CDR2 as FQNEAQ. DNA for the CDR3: TGTGCCAGCAGCTCCAAAAATACGCTAGCTTTCGGGGAGACCCAGTACTTC. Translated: CASSSKNTLAFGETQYF.

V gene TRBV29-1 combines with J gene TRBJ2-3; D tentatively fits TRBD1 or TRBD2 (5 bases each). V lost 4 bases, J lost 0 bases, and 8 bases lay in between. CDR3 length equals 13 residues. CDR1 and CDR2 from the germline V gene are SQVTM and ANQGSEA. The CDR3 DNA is TGCAGCGTTGCGGGGCCCAGCACAGATACGCAGTATTTT. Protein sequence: CSVAGPSTDTQYF.

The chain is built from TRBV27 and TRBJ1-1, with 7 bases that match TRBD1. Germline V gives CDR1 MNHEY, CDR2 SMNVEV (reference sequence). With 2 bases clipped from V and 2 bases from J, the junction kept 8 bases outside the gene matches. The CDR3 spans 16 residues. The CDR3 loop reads CASSLPATGTNTEAFF. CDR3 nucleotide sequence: TGTGCCAGCAGTTTACCCGCGACAGGGACTAACACTGAAGCTTTCTTT.

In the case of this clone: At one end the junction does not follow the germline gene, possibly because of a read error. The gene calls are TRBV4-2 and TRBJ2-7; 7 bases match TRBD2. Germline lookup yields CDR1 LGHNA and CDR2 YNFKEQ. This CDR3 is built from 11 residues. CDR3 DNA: TGTGCCAGCAGCTTTCTAGCGGAAACCCCCTTC. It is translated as CASSFLAETPF.

The CDR3 coding sequence is TGTGCCACCAGCAGAGTACTCGGCAGCCGGGGGGGCACTGAAGCTTTCTTT. It specifies CATSRVLGSRGGTEAFF. J is TRBJ1-1 and V is TRBV15; possibly TRBD1 for D (5 bases). Germline V gene data show CDR1 as LNHNV and CDR2 as YYDKDF (reference sequence). V lost 1 base and J lost 4, with 19 bases in between. CDR3 length equals 17 residues.

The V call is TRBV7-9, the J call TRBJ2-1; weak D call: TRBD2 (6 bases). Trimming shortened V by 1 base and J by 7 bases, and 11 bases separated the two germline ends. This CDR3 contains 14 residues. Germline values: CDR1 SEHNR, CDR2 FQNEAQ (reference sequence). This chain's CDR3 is CASSLVEGWNEQFF. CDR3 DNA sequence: TGTGCCAGCAGCTTAGTGGAGGGTTGGAATGAGCAGTTCTTC.